This T cell receptor beta chain was captured by sequencing in a study of control samples from healthy donors and cancer patients. This CDR3 contains 16 residues. The V gene's germline CDR1 is MRHNA and CDR2 SNTAGT. Germline trimming cut 0 bases from V and 5 bases from J; bases unmatched to any gene: 4. Produced via immunoSEQ multiplex PCR; TCRdb's table is partial and in-frame only. The sample consists of some 130,000 clones, 80% to 95% of them appearing once. The chain carries TRBV6-4 and TRBJ2-1; 10 nucleotides agree with TRBD2. Sequencing was carried out using blood. This clonotype originated in a man aged 18 to 29 in good health. CDR3 in amino acids: CASSDSRTSGHNEQFF. The CDR3 DNA follows: TGTGCCAGCAGTGACTCAAGGACTAGCGGCCACAATGAGCAGTTCTTC.